These T cell receptor beta chains were read from a single sample in a study of T-cell reconstitution after alpha-beta-depleted transplantation in children. MiXCR, run by TCRdb on the PCR reads, gives a single entry per CDR3 protein. In the table there are 670,000 or so distinct CDR3 sequences, around 13% of which are singletons. The source material was PBMCs, sampled before TCRalphabeta/CD19-depleted stem cell transplant. The origin of the receptors is a girl aged 2-10 years with congenital amegakaryocytic thrombocytopenia, due to receive a stem cell transplant. CDR3s include the opening cysteine and the closing phenylalanine or tryptophan. The order of the fields is clone size, V gene, D gene, J gene, CDR3 DNA, CDR3 protein. A D gene is named only where the DNA matches it firmly. Some rows have no size entry. The others give once, few or many, or a class for an expanded clone.

clone size: -
V gene: TRBV12-3/TRBV12-4
D gene: -
J gene: TRBJ1-5
CDR3 DNA: TGTGCCAGCGCTCCCTCACGGCGTAGCAATCAGCCCCAGCATTTT
CDR3 protein: CASAPSRRSNQPQHF

clone size: many
V gene: TRBV10-3
D gene: -
J gene: TRBJ2-7
CDR3 DNA: TGTGCCATCAGCGAGGACCCAACGTGGCGCTACGAGCAGTACTTC
CDR3 protein: CAISEDPTWRYEQYF

clone size: once
V gene: TRBV15
D gene: -
J gene: TRBJ2-5
CDR3 DNA: TGTGCCACCAGCAGACAGAGGGTCCAAGAGACCCAGTACTTC
CDR3 protein: CATSRQRVQETQYF

clone size: few
V gene: TRBV7-2
D gene: -
J gene: TRBJ2-7
CDR3 DNA: TGTGCCAGCAGCCCCCAACTCGCCCACGAGCAGTACTTC
CDR3 protein: CASSPQLAHEQYF

clone size: once
V gene: TRBV6-5
D gene: -
J gene: TRBJ2-5
CDR3 DNA: TGTGCCAGCAGTTGCTCCGGGGGTCCGATTGAGACCCAGTACTTC
CDR3 protein: CASSCSGGPIETQYF

clone size: few
V gene: TRBV5-1
D gene: TRBD2
J gene: TRBJ2-2
CDR3 DNA: TGCGCCAGCAGTCCCGGACTAGCGGGAAGAAAAACCGGGGAGCTGTTTTTT
CDR3 protein: CASSPGLAGRKTGELFF

clone size: few
V gene: TRBV12-3/TRBV12-4
D gene: -
J gene: TRBJ2-7
CDR3 DNA: TGTGCCAGCAGTGATAGTGGGGCTAGCGCCAACGAGCAGTACTTC
CDR3 protein: CASSDSGASANEQYF

clone size: many
V gene: TRBV7-8
D gene: -
J gene: TRBJ2-7
CDR3 DNA: TGTGCCAGCAGCTTTCTCGCGACAGTATCTTCCTACGAGCAGTACTTC
CDR3 protein: CASSFLATVSSYEQYF

clone size: -
V gene: TRBV20-1
D gene: -
J gene: TRBJ1-5
CDR3 DNA: TGCAGTGCTAGAGTTACGGCTGACAATCAGCCCCAGCATTTT
CDR3 protein: CSARVTADNQPQHF

clone size: few
V gene: TRBV7-6
D gene: TRBD1
J gene: TRBJ1-3
CDR3 DNA: TGTGCCAGCAGCTCCCGGGACAGTATGGAGATAGGAAACACCATATATTTT
CDR3 protein: CASSSRDSMEIGNTIYF

clone size: few
V gene: TRBV5-1
D gene: -
J gene: TRBJ2-5
CDR3 DNA: TGCGCCAGCAGCAACTACTCTAGCGTGGAGACCCAGTACTTC
CDR3 protein: CASSNYSSVETQYF

clone size: many
V gene: TRBV5-1
D gene: -
J gene: TRBJ1-6
CDR3 DNA: TGCGCCAGCAGCTTGGCCGCGGGGACCAATTCACCCCTCCACTTT
CDR3 protein: CASSLAAGTNSPLHF

clone size: -
V gene: TRBV10-1
D gene: -
J gene: TRBJ2-2
CDR3 DNA: TGCGCCAGCGCGGAACAGGTCTCCACCGGGGAGCTGTTTTTT
CDR3 protein: CASAEQVSTGELFF

clone size: many
V gene: TRBV6-5
D gene: -
J gene: TRBJ1-1
CDR3 DNA: TGTGCCAGCAGTTACAGCGGGCAGGGCAACACTGAAGCTTTCTTT
CDR3 protein: CASSYSGQGNTEAFF

clone size: few
V gene: TRBV7-9
D gene: -
J gene: TRBJ2-1
CDR3 DNA: TGTGCCAGCAGCACCGGAGGTTCCTACAATGAGCAGTTCTTC
CDR3 protein: CASSTGGSYNEQFF

clone size: many
V gene: TRBV20-1
D gene: -
J gene: TRBJ2-1
CDR3 DNA: TGCAGCGCTCGGGTGAATGAGCAGTTCTTC
CDR3 protein: CSARVNEQFF

clone size: -
V gene: TRBV27
D gene: -
J gene: TRBJ2-2
CDR3 DNA: TGTGCCAGCAGTTTTTTTCGGGCATATAGGAGGACCGGGGAGCTGTTTTTT
CDR3 protein: CASSFFRAYRRTGELFF

clone size: -
V gene: TRBV6-1
D gene: TRBD2
J gene: TRBJ2-2
CDR3 DNA: TGTGCCAGCACCGACCTCGGGAGGGTTTCGGGCACCGGGGAGCTGTTTTTT
CDR3 protein: CASTDLGRVSGTGELFF

clone size: -
V gene: TRBV4-1
D gene: -
J gene: TRBJ2-7
CDR3 DNA: TGCGCCAGCAGCCAAACTGCGCTCAACCGGCTGTCCTACGAGCAGTACTTC
CDR3 protein: CASSQTALNRLSYEQYF

clone size: -
V gene: TRBV20-1
D gene: -
J gene: TRBJ1-2
CDR3 DNA: TGCAGTGCAGACCTCTCGGCAGAATACTATGGCTACACCTTC
CDR3 protein: CSADLSAEYYGYTF

clone size: few
V gene: TRBV3-1
D gene: TRBD2
J gene: TRBJ2-7
CDR3 DNA: TGTGCCAGCAGCCAAGCGGGAGGAGGAAACTACGAGCAGTACTTC
CDR3 protein: CASSQAGGGNYEQYF

clone size: few
V gene: TRBV7-9
D gene: -
J gene: TRBJ2-2
CDR3 DNA: TGTGCCAGCACCTTGGCCGGGGAGCTGTTTTTT
CDR3 protein: CASTLAGELFF

clone size: few
V gene: TRBV5-1
D gene: TRBD2
J gene: TRBJ2-1
CDR3 DNA: TGCGCCAGCAGCTTGGGGCCAGTGGGGCTAGCGGTCGATGAGCAGTTCTTC
CDR3 protein: CASSLGPVGLAVDEQFF

clone size: many
V gene: TRBV28
D gene: -
J gene: TRBJ1-2
CDR3 DNA: TGTGCCAGCAGTTTAGGTTCAGCTTACTATGGCTACACCTTC
CDR3 protein: CASSLGSAYYGYTF

clone size: -
V gene: TRBV4-1
D gene: TRBD1
J gene: TRBJ1-1
CDR3 DNA: TGCGCCAGCAGCCAGGTACAGGGGAGTTCCACTGAAGCTTTCTTT
CDR3 protein: CASSQVQGSSTEAFF

clone size: few
V gene: TRBV7-9
D gene: -
J gene: TRBJ2-3
CDR3 DNA: TGTGCCAGCAGCTTACCCGTGGGGGACCTAGGGGGAGATACGCAGTATTTT
CDR3 protein: CASSLPVGDLGGDTQYF

clone size: many
V gene: TRBV15
D gene: -
J gene: TRBJ1-1
CDR3 DNA: TGTGCCACCAGCAGACCTGGGAGAAACACTGAAGCTTTCTTT
CDR3 protein: CATSRPGRNTEAFF

clone size: -
V gene: TRBV9
D gene: -
J gene: TRBJ1-1
CDR3 DNA: TGTGCCAGCAGCGTAGGGATAATTACAGGCGTGAACACTGAAGCTTTCTTT
CDR3 protein: CASSVGIITGVNTEAFF

clone size: -
V gene: TRBV7-8
D gene: TRBD2
J gene: TRBJ2-5
CDR3 DNA: TGTGCCAGCAGCTCCCTTGCGGGGGGGCGGGAGGTAGTTTGGGAGACCCAGTACTTC
CDR3 protein: CASSSLAGGREVVWETQYF

clone size: many
V gene: TRBV5-5
D gene: -
J gene: TRBJ2-3
CDR3 DNA: TGTGCCTCAACTCCCAGGCGGGTGAGCACAGATACGCAGTATTTT
CDR3 protein: CASTPRRVSTDTQYF

clone size: many
V gene: TRBV12-3/TRBV12-4
D gene: TRBD2
J gene: TRBJ2-5
CDR3 DNA: TGTGCCAGCAGTTTAGGGACTAGCGGGTTCCTCCCAGAGACCCAGTACTTC
CDR3 protein: CASSLGTSGFLPETQYF

clone size: -
V gene: TRBV20-1
D gene: TRBD1
J gene: TRBJ2-7
CDR3 DNA: TGCAGTGCTAGAGATGACAGGGGGGGTTTCGAGCAGTACTTC
CDR3 protein: CSARDDRGGFEQYF

clone size: many
V gene: TRBV15
D gene: -
J gene: TRBJ1-1
CDR3 DNA: TGTGCCACCAGCCTAAGTTCCAGGGTCGCTGAAGCTTTCTTT
CDR3 protein: CATSLSSRVAEAFF

clone size: few
V gene: TRBV3-1
D gene: -
J gene: TRBJ2-2
CDR3 DNA: TGTGCCAGCACCCAGGACCTTACTAGCCCAGGCACCGGGGAGCTGTTTTTT
CDR3 protein: CASTQDLTSPGTGELFF

clone size: few
V gene: TRBV5-1
D gene: -
J gene: TRBJ2-1
CDR3 DNA: TGCGCCAGCAGAGTGAGCCTCGCCCCCAATGAGCAGTTCTTC
CDR3 protein: CASRVSLAPNEQFF

clone size: -
V gene: TRBV2
D gene: -
J gene: TRBJ2-5
CDR3 DNA: TGTGCCAGCAGTGAACGATCTAGCCGGGAGACCCAGTACTTC
CDR3 protein: CASSERSSRETQYF

clone size: -
V gene: TRBV5-1
D gene: -
J gene: TRBJ2-7
CDR3 DNA: TGCGCCAGCAGCTTGTGGGGCGGGACGAGTTCCTACGAGCAGTACTTC
CDR3 protein: CASSLWGGTSSYEQYF

clone size: many
V gene: TRBV12-3/TRBV12-4
D gene: TRBD1
J gene: TRBJ1-1
CDR3 DNA: TGTGCCAGCAGTTTTATACTGACCGGGACAGGGAGAGACACTGAAGCTTTCTTT
CDR3 protein: CASSFILTGTGRDTEAFF

clone size: -
V gene: TRBV5-1
D gene: -
J gene: TRBJ2-7
CDR3 DNA: TGCGCCAGCAGCTCCCTCCGGGGGACGAGCTCCTACGAGCAGTACTTC
CDR3 protein: CASSSLRGTSSYEQYF

clone size: many
V gene: TRBV20-1
D gene: -
J gene: TRBJ2-5
CDR3 DNA: TGCAGTGCTTTTGGGGAGACCCAGTACTTC
CDR3 protein: CSAFGETQYF

clone size: -
V gene: TRBV7-9
D gene: -
J gene: TRBJ2-1
CDR3 DNA: TGTGCCAGCAGCTTAGATTCGCTGTTTCTGCAGTTCTTC
CDR3 protein: CASSLDSLFLQFF

clone size: -
V gene: TRBV29-1
D gene: TRBD1
J gene: TRBJ2-3
CDR3 DNA: TGCAGCGTTGACCCGGACAGGTTTTTCACAGATACGCAGTATTTT
CDR3 protein: CSVDPDRFFTDTQYF